The 9 T cell receptor beta chains reported below all come from one sample, sequenced in a study of cytomegalovirus exposure and HLA in healthy donors. Researchers ran the PCR with 60 Vbeta and 13 Jbeta primers. Profiled with immunoSEQ multiplex PCR; TCRdb holds only in-frame clones, not every one. The sample lists under 70,000 clones; 65% to 80% were seen once. The sequenced sample consisted of PBMCs. Receptors were obtained from a man aged 40-49 years in good health and CMV-seropositive.

The rearrangement uses TRBV7-2 and TRBJ2-3; no definite D call. The V gene's germline CDR1 is SGHTA and CDR2 FQGNSA. Trimming shortened V by 5 bases and J by 8 bases, and 11 bases separated the two germline ends. The CDR3 has 12 residues. The CDR3 sequence: CASSPYESTQYF. DNA for the CDR3: TGTGCCAGCAGCCCCTATGAGAGTACGCAGTATTTT.

The V call is TRBV4-1, the J call TRBJ1-2, with 9 nucleotides matching TRBD1. The J segment lost 2 bases and the V segment lost 1 base, leaving 5 bases of the junction unmatched. CDR1 and CDR2 from the germline V gene are MGHRA and YSYEKL. The CDR3 loop spans 16 amino acids. The CDR3 protein is CASSQVPGTGNYGYTF. Here the CDR3 DNA reads TGCGCCAGCAGCCAAGTCCCCGGGACAGGGAACTATGGCTACACCTTC.

This clone was counted only a few times. The chain carries TRBV2 and TRBJ2-2; weak D call: TRBD1 (6 bases). From germline, CDR1 is SNHLY and CDR2 FYNNEI. This CDR3 region has 14 residues. Trimming shortened V by 4 bases and J by 2 bases, and 8 bases separated the two germline ends. CDR3 amino acids: CASSGGGNTGELFF. CDR3 bases: TGTGCCAGCAGTGGAGGGGGAAACACCGGGGAGCTGTTTTTT.

The chain couples TRBV14 to TRBJ1-1; D is perhaps TRBD1 (5 bases). Germline CDR1 is SGHDN and CDR2 is FVKESK. The CDR3 consists of 15 residues. With 0 bases removed from V and 3 bases from J, the gap between germline ends came to 11 bases. The CDR3 coding sequence is TGTGCCAGCAGCCAAGAGGGCCGGGGGGACACTGAAGCTTTCTTT. Translated: CASSQEGRGDTEAFF.

The J gene is TRBJ1-5, the V gene TRBV6-5, with TRBD1 as a possible D gene (6 bases). V was cut by 6 bases and J by 9 bases, with 15 bases left in between. Germline V gene lookup returns CDR1 MNHEY and CDR2 SVGAGI. The CDR3 runs 13 residues. CDR3 loop: CASSRTGTPPQHF. In DNA, the CDR3 is TGTGCCAGCAGCAGAACAGGGACCCCGCCCCAGCATTTT.

The CDR3 spells CASDAGQGAIEQYF. The DNA for the CDR3 is TGTGCCAGCGACGCCGGACAGGGGGCTATCGAGCAGTACTTC. The chain recombines TRBV25-1 with TRBJ2-7, with 11 bases that match TRBD1. The CDR3 spans 14 residues. Germline values: CDR1 MGHDK, CDR2 SYGVNS. V trimming: 8 bases; J trimming: 6 bases; junction bases outside the gene matches: 9.

The V gene is TRBV27, the J gene TRBJ2-7; 10 bases line up with TRBD1. Germline values: CDR1 MNHEY, CDR2 SMNVEV (reference sequence). This CDR3 region has 14 residues. V trimming: 5 bases; J trimming: 3 bases; junction bases outside the gene matches: 4. CDR3 DNA sequence: TGTGCCAGCAGTCCCCGGGACAGGGGCTACGAGCAGTACTTC. It yields the protein CASSPRDRGYEQYF.

The rearrangement uses TRBV7-8 and TRBJ1-5; the D is unclear. The V end lost 7 bases, the J end lost 6 bases, and 16 bases lay between the germline ends. The germline gives CDR1 SGHVS, CDR2 FQNEAQ. The CDR3 is made up of 14 amino acids. This chain's CDR3 is CASTQGSIGQPQHF. Here the CDR3 DNA reads TGTGCCAGCACCCAAGGGAGTATCGGTCAGCCCCAGCATTTT.

The table lists this clone with a count of one. The gene calls are TRBV11-2 and TRBJ1-2; TRBD1 matches at 10 bases. CDR1 is SGHAT, CDR2 FQNNGV, per germline. Trimming removed 4 bases from V and 8 bases from J; junction bases left unmatched: 4. The CDR3 length is 13 residues. CDR3 sequence reads: CASSSDRGQGYTF. The CDR3 bases are TGTGCCAGCAGCTCAGACAGGGGGCAAGGCTACACCTTC.